This paragraph reports one TCR beta chain. This sample is drawn from a study of shared clonotypes between healthy human individuals. Template for every sorted-subset replicate PCR totaled about 0.2 ug DNA, some 30,000 T cell genomes. Assay: immunoSEQ multiplex PCR; the TCRdb copy retains only in-frame clones and omits some. Found here are 2.3 million or so clones, roughly 93% of them singletons; the top ten hold roughly 0.36%. Germline-derived CDR1 and CDR2 are MDHEN and SYDVKM. After removal of 4 bases from V and 4 bases from J, the junction contained 5 bases not matched to a gene. This CDR3 region has 14 residues.

V is TRBV28 and J is TRBJ2-7, with 9 bases that match TRBD2. The source material was naive CD4+ T cells from PBMCs. Subset reported: CD45RA+ positively selected. This TCR came from a man between 18 and 29 years old in good health. Some clones in this sample may be carry-over from other donors' samples. This CDR3 reads CASSYAGGTYEQYF. As DNA, the CDR3 is TGTGCCAGCAGTTATGCGGGAGGGACTTACGAGCAGTACTTC.